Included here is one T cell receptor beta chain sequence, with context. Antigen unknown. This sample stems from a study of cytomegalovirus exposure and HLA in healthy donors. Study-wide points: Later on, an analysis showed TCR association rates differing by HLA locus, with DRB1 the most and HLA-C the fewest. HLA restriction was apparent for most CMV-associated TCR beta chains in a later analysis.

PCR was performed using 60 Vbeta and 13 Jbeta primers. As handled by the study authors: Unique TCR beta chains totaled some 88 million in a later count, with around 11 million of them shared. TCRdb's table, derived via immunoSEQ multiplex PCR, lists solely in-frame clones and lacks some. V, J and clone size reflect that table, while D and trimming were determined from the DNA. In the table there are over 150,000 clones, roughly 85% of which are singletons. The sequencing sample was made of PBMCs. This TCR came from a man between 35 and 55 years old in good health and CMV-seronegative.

The CDR3 protein is CASSLSGHTEAFF. The CDR3 DNA sequence: TGTGCCAGCAGCTTGTCAGGGCACACTGAAGCTTTCTTT. The chain links TRBV5-6 to TRBJ1-1; D might be TRBD1 (5 bases). CDR3 length equals 13 residues. CDR1 and CDR2 from the germline V gene are SGHDT and YYEEEE. Trimming removed 1 base at V and 3 bases at J, with 7 bases between. The whole variable domain, remainder taken from reference TRBV5-6 and TRBJ1-1, is DAGVTQSPTHLIKTRGQQVTLRCSPKSGHDTVSWYQQALGQGPQFIFQYYEEEERQRGNFPDRFSGHQFPNYSSELNVNALLLGDSALYLCASSLSGHTEAFFGQGTRLTVV.